The clone carrying this T cell receptor (beta chain) was seen a handful of times. This specimen comes from a study of blood T cell repertoires in COVID-19. Original methodology: It was from reference gene primer amplification that nucleated cell counts were estimated. Assay: immunoSEQ multiplex PCR; the TCRdb copy retains only in-frame clones and omits some. V and J calls and clone size are copied from that table; D and trimming were computed from the DNA. There are around 170,000 clones in the sample; less than 85% occur only once, and less than 15% lies in the top ten. The receptor's source is a man aged 50 to 60 who had recovered from COVID-19. The sample taken for sequencing was PBMCs or T cells enriched from blood (not recorded which).

CDR3 in amino acids: CASRLLEGTAYGYTF. CDR3 bases: TGTGCCAGCAGGCTTCTTGAGGGGACAGCTTATGGCTACACCTTC. This chain links TRBV5-4 with TRBJ1-2; 7 nucleotides agree with TRBD1. Germline V gene data show CDR1 as SGHNT and CDR2 as YYREEE (reference sequence). The V gene end was trimmed by 5 bases and the J gene end by 5 bases; junction bases not matched to a gene: 12. The CDR3 runs to 15 residues.